A selection of T cell receptor beta chains follows, all from one sample in a study of cytomegalovirus exposure and HLA in healthy donors. Clones were sequenced by immunoSEQ multiplex PCR, and TCRdb holds only the in-frame ones, with some missing. The table includes fewer than 150,000 clones, over 60% detected once. The sample consisted of PBMCs. The receptors derive from a woman aged 40 to 50 in good health and CMV-seropositive. Both conserved end residues are part of each CDR3. A D gene is named only where the DNA matches it firmly. Expanded clones are given a class, and other clones once, few, many or no size at all.

>TRBV6-1|17|TRBD2|TRBJ2-5|NA
TGTGCCAGCAGTGACCACTCCTCAGCGGGGGGGCAAGAGACCCAGTACTTC
CASSDHSSAGGQETQYF
>TRBV20-1|11|NA|TRBJ2-3|NA
TGCAGTGCGCGTTTAGCTGATACGCAGTATTTT
CSARLADTQYF
>TRBV10-3|15|TRBD1|TRBJ2-7|NA
TGTGCCATCAGTGCTGCGGACAGGGGGCTCTACGAGCAGTACTTC
CAISAADRGLYEQYF
>TRBV6-6|14|NA|TRBJ2-1|NA
TGTGCCAGCAGTTACTCGAGCGCTAACAATGAGCAGTTCTTC
CASSYSSANNEQFF
>TRBV5-1|15|TRBD1|TRBJ1-4|NA
TGCGCCAGCAGCCAACAGGGGACAGAGAATGAAAAACTGTTTTTT
CASSQQGTENEKLFF
>TRBV6-5|15|TRBD1|TRBJ1-6|NA
TGTGCCAGCAGAGCAACCGGGACAGTGGGTGCACCCCTCCACTTT
CASRATGTVGAPLHF
>TRBV11-2|11|NA|TRBJ2-3|NA
TGTGCCAGCAGCGCTCGGGATACGCAGTATTTT
CASSARDTQYF
>TRBV19|13|NA|TRBJ1-2|NA
TGTGCCAGTAGTATAGACTCGAGGTGGGGCTACACCTTC
CASSIDSRWGYTF
>TRBV4-2|16|TRBD2|TRBJ2-1|once
TGTGCCAGCAGCCAAGAGGGGGGTCGAGGGAGGGATGAGCAGTTCTTC
CASSQEGGRGRDEQFF
>TRBV5-1|17|TRBD1|TRBJ2-7|NA
TGCGCCAGCAGCTTGGGATCGACGGGACAGGGCCTCGTCGAGCAGTACTTC
CASSLGSTGQGLVEQYF
>TRBV4-1|14|NA|TRBJ2-3|NA
TGCGCCAGCCGGACGACAGGACTTACAGATACGCAGTATTTT
CASRTTGLTDTQYF
>TRBV29-1|12|TRBD1|TRBJ1-2|few
TGCAGCGTTGCGGGACAGGGGGAGGCCTACACCTTC
CSVAGQGEAYTF
>TRBV7-9|18|NA|TRBJ1-5|once
TGTGCCAGCAGCTTAGCAGTCGCGGGCGGTTATAGCAATCAGCCCCAGCATTTT
CASSLAVAGGYSNQPQHF
>TRBV2|14|NA|TRBJ2-1|NA
TGTGCCAGCCTGGTAAGCCCCCGGGATAATGAGCAGTTCTTC
CASLVSPRDNEQFF
>TRBV2|14|TRBD1|TRBJ2-7|NA
TGTGCCAGCAGGGTGACAGGGAGCTCCTACGAGCAGTACTTC
CASRVTGSSYEQYF
>TRBV9|14|TRBD1|TRBJ1-4|NA
TGTGCCAGCAGCCGGGGACAGGGTAGGGAAAAACTGTTTTTT
CASSRGQGREKLFF
>TRBV7-2|14|NA|TRBJ1-2|once
TGTGCCAGCAGCTTAGACAGAATGAAGTATGGCTACACCTTC
CASSLDRMKYGYTF
>TRBV19|14|NA|TRBJ1-4|NA
TGTGCCAGTAGGATAGGGGCAGTAGGTGAAAAACTGTTTTTT
CASRIGAVGEKLFF
>TRBV2|14|NA|TRBJ1-3|NA
TGTGCCAGCAGCGCCCAGGGTCCTGGAAACACCATATATTTT
CASSAQGPGNTIYF
>TRBV5-1|15|TRBD1|TRBJ2-7|few
TGCGCCAGCAGCCTAGGACAGGGGGCGCGGAACGAGCAGTACTTC
CASSLGQGARNEQYF
>TRBV2|14|TRBD1|TRBJ1-4|NA
TGTGCCAGCAGTGAAGCCGGACAGGGTGAAAAACTGTTTTTT
CASSEAGQGEKLFF
>TRBV29-1|13|TRBD1|TRBJ2-3|NA
TGCAGCGTTCGGGGACAGTACACAGATACGCAGTATTTT
CSVRGQYTDTQYF
>TRBV4-1|15|TRBD2|TRBJ2-3|NA
TGCGCCAGCAGCCTTAGCGGGGGGAATGAGGATACGCAGTATTTT
CASSLSGGNEDTQYF
>TRBV19|15|TRBD2|TRBJ2-7|NA
TGTGCCAGTAGTACGACTAGCCCGACTCTATACGAGCAGTACTTC
CASSTTSPTLYEQYF
>TRBV27|13|NA|TRBJ1-2|NA
TGTGCCAGCAGTTTCGGGGGGGACTATGGCTACACCTTC
CASSFGGDYGYTF
>TRBV7-2|11|NA|TRBJ2-7|NA
TGTGCCAGCAGCTATAGCGAGGAGCAGTACTTC
CASSYSEEQYF
>TRBV9|15|NA|TRBJ2-2|NA
TGTGCCAGCAGCGCCGAACAGGGTTGGACCGGGGAGCTGTTTTTT
CASSAEQGWTGELFF
>TRBV4-2|14|TRBD1|TRBJ1-1|NA
TGTGCCAGCAGCCGTACGACAGGGATTGGTGAAGCTTTCTTT
CASSRTTGIGEAFF
>TRBV5-4|14|TRBD1|TRBJ1-1|NA
TGTGCCAGCAGCTTGGTAGCAGGGGGCACTGAAGCTTTCTTT
CASSLVAGGTEAFF
>TRBV7-9|17|TRBD2|TRBJ2-3|NA
TGTGCCAGCAGCCTGACGGCCGGGACTAGAGACACAGATACGCAGTATTTT
CASSLTAGTRDTDTQYF
>TRBV5-1|13|NA|TRBJ2-5|NA
TGCGCCAGCAGCTTGGGAGTTCAAGAGACCCAGTACTTC
CASSLGVQETQYF
>TRBV20-1|11|NA|TRBJ1-1|NA
TGCAGCCGGCTTTTGTCACAGGAAGCTTTCTTT
CSRLLSQEAFF
>TRBV21-1|17|NA|TRBJ2-3|NA
TGTGCCAGCAGCAAAGATGGTAGCGGGGGGACGCCAGATACGCAGTATTTT
CASSKDGSGGTPDTQYF
>TRBV13|13|NA|TRBJ1-1|NA
TGTGCCAGCAGCTTAGGCCTAAGCACTGAAGCTTTCTTT
CASSLGLSTEAFF
>TRBV5-4|14|NA|TRBJ2-5|few
TGTGCCAGCAGCTCGGATGACAGGCAAGAGACCCAGTACTTC
CASSSDDRQETQYF
>TRBV15|15|TRBD1|TRBJ1-4|few
TGTGCCACCAGCAGAGTTGGTCGACAGGGTGAAAAACTGTTTTTT
CATSRVGRQGEKLFF
>TRBV15|15|NA|TRBJ1-1|NA
TGTGCCACCAGTCCAGTGGTGGCGGCGAGGACTGAAGCTTTCTTT
CATSPVVAARTEAFF
>TRBV5-1|14|NA|TRBJ1-1|NA
TGCGCCAGCAGCTTGGGTACAGGGTCCACTGAAGCTTTCTTT
CASSLGTGSTEAFF
>TRBV7-2|15|NA|TRBJ1-6|NA
TGTGCCAGCAGCTTAAGGGGTGTTGAGAATTCACCCCTCCACTTT
CASSLRGVENSPLHF
>TRBV6-5|16|NA|TRBJ1-3|NA
TGTGCCAGCAGTTTCGACAGGAGATTCTCTGGAAACACCATATATTTT
CASSFDRRFSGNTIYF
>TRBV6-5|16|TRBD2|TRBJ2-7|NA
TGTGCCAGCAGTTACTCTGCGCTAGCGGGTCCCTACGAGCAGTACTTC
CASSYSALAGPYEQYF
>TRBV16|12|NA|TRBJ1-1|few
TGTGCCAGCAGCCCGGCTAGAGGTGAAGCTTTCTTT
CASSPARGEAFF
>TRBV15|13|NA|TRBJ1-2|NA
TGTGCCACCAGCAGAGTCTTGGCAAGTGGCTACACCTTC
CATSRVLASGYTF
>TRBV4-3|16|TRBD2|TRBJ2-5|once
TGCGCCAGCAGCCAAGCTTTAGCGGGGGCGCGGGAGACCCAGTACTTC
CASSQALAGARETQYF
>TRBV25-1|16|TRBD1|TRBJ1-2|NA
TGTGCCAGCAGTGACCCAACAGCAGGGGGCATCTATGGCTACACCTTC
CASSDPTAGGIYGYTF
>TRBV9|19|TRBD2|TRBJ2-2|NA
TGTGCCAGCAGCTCCCCATGGGGTAGCGGGGGTGGAAACACCGGGGAGCTGTTTTTT
CASSSPWGSGGGNTGELFF
>TRBV7-9|13|NA|TRBJ1-3|NA
TGTGCCAGCAGCCCGTCCTCTGGAAACACCATATATTTT
CASSPSSGNTIYF
>TRBV29-1|15|TRBD2|TRBJ2-2|NA
TGCAGCGTTGTCGGACTAGCGGGGCCCGCCGGGGAGCTGTTTTTT
CSVVGLAGPAGELFF
>TRBV5-1|14|NA|TRBJ2-7|NA
TGCGCCAGCAGCAATACCGGCGGGCACTACGAGCAGTACTTC
CASSNTGGHYEQYF
>TRBV2|14|TRBD1|TRBJ1-1|NA
TGTGCCAGCAGTACCGGGACAGGGGACACTGAAGCTTTCTTT
CASSTGTGDTEAFF
>TRBV5-1|15|TRBD1|TRBJ1-2|once
TGCGCCAGCAGCTTTAGGCAGGGGGGCCTCTATGGCTACACCTTC
CASSFRQGGLYGYTF